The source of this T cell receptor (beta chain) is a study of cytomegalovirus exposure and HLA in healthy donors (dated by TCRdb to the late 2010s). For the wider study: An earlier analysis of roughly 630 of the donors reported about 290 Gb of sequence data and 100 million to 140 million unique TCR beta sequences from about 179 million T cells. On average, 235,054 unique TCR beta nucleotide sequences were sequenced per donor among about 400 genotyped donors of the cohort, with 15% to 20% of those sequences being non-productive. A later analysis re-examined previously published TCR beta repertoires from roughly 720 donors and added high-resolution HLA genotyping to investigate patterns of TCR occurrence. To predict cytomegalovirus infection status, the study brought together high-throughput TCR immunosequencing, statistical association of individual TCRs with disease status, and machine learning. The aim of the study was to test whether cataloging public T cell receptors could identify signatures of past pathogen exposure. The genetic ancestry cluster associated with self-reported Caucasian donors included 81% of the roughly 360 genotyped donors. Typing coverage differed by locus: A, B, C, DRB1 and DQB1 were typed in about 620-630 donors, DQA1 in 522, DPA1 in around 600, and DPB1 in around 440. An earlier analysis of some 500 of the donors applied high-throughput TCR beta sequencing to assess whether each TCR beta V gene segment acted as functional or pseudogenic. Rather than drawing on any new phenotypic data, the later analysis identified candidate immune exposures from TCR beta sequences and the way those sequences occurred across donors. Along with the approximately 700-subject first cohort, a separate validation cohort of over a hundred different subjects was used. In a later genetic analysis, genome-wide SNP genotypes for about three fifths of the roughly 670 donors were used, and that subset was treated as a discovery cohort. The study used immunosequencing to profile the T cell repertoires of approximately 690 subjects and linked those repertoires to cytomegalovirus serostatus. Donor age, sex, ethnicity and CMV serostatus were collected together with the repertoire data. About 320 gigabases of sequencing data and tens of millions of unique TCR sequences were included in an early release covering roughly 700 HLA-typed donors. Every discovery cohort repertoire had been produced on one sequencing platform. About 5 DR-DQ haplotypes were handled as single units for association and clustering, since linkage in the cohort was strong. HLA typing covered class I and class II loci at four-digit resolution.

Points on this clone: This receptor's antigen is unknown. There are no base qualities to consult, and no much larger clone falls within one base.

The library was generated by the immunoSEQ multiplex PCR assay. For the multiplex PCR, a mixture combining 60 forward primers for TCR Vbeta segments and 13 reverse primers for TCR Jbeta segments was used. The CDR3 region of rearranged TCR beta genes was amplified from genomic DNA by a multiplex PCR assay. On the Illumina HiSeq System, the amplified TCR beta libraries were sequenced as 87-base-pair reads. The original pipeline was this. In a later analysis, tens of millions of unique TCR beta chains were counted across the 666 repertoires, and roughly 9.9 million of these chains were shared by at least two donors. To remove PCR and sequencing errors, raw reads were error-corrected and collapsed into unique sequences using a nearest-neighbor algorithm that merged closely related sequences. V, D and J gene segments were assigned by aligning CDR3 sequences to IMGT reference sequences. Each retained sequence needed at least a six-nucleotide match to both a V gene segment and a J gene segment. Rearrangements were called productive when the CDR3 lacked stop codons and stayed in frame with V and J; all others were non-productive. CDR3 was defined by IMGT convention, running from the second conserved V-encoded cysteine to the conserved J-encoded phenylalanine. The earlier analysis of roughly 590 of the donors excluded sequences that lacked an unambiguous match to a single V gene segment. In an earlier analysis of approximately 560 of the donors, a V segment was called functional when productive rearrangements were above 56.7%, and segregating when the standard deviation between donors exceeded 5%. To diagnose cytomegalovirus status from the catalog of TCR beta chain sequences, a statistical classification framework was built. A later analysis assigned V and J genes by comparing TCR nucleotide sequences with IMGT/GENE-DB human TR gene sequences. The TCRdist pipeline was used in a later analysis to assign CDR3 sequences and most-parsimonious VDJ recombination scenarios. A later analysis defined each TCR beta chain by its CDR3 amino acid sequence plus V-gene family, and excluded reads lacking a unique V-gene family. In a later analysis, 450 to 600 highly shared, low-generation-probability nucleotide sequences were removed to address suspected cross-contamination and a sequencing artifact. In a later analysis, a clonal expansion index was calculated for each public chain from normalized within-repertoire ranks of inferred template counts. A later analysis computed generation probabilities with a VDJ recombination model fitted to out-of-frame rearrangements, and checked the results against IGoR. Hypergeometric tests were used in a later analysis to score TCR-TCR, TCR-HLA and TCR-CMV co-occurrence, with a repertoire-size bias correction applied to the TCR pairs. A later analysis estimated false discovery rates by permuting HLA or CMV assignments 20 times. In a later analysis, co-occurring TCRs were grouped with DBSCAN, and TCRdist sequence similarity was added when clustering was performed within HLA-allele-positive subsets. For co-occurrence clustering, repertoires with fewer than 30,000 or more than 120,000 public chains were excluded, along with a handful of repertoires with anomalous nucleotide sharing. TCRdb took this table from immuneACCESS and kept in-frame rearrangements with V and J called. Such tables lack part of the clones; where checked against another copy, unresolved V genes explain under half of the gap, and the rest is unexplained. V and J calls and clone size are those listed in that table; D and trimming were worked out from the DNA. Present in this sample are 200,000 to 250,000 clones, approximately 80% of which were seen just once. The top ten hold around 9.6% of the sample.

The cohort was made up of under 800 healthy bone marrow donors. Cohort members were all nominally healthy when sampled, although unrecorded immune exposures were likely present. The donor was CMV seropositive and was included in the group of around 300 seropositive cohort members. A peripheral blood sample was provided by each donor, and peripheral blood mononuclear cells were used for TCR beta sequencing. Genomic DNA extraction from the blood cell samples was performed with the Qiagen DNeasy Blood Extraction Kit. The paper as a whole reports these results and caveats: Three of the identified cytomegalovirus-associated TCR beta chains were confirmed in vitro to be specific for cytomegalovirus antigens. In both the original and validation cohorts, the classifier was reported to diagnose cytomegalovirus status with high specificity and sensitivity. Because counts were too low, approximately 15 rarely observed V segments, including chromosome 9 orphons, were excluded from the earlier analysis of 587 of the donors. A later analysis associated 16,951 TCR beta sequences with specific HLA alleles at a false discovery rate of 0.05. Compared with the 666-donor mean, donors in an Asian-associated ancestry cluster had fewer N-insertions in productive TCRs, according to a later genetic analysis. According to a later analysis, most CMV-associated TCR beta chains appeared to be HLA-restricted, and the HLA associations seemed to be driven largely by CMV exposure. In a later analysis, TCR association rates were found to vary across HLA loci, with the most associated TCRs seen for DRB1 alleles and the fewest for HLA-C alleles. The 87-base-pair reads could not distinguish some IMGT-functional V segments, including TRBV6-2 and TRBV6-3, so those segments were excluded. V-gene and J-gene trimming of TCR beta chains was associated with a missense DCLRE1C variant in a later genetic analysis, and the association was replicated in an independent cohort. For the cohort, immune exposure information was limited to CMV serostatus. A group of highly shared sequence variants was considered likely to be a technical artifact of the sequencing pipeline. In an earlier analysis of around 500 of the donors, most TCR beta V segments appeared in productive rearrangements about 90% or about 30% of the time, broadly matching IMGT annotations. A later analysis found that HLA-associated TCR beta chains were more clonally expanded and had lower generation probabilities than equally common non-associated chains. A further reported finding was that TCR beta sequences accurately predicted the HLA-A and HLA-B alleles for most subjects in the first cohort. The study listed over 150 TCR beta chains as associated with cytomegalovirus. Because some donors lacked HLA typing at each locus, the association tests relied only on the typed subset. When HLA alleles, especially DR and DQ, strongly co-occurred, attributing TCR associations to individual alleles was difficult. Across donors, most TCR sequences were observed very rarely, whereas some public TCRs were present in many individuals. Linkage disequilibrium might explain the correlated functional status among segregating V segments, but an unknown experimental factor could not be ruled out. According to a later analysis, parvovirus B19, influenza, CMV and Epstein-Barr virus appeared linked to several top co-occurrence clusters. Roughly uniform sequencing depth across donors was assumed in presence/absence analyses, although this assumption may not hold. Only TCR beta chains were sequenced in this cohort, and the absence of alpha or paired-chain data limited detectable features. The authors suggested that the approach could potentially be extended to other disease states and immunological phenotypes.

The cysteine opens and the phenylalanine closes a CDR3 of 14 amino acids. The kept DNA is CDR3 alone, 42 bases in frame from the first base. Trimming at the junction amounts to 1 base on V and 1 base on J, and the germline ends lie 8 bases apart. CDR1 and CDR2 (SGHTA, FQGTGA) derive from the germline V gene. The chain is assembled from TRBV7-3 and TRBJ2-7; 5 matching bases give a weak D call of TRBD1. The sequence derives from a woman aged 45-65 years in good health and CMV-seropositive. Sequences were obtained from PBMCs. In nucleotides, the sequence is TGTGCCAGCAGCTTAAGTCAGGGTTCCTACGAGCAGTACTTC. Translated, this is CASSLSQGSYEQYF. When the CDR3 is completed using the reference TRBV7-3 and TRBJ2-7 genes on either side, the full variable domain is GAGVSQTPSNKVTEKGKYVELRCDPISGHTALYWYRQSLGQGPEFLIYFQGTGAADDSGLPNDRFFAVRPEGSVSTLKIQRTERGDSAVYLCASSLSQGSYEQYFGPGTRLTVT.